The rows below give T cell receptor beta chains drawn from one sample of a study of T-cell reconstitution after alpha-beta-depleted transplantation in children. TCRdb itself ran the PCR reads through MiXCR, one entry per CDR3 protein. The profile shows 490,000 or so distinct CDR3 sequences, around an eighth of them singletons. Here the sequenced sample was PBMCs from the stem cell graft donor, taken from the stem cell graft. All receptors come from a human donor who donated a stem cell graft to a child with combined immunodeficiency. Both conserved end residues are part of each CDR3. A D gene is named only where the DNA matches it firmly. Clone sizes are given selectively: once, few, many, or a class where the clone is expanded.

d_call j_call v_call clone_size cdr3_aa cdr3_nt
TRBD1 TRBJ2-1 TRBV29-1 many CSVVFPGQGNNEQFF TGCAGCGTTGTTTTCCCTGGACAGGGGAACAATGAGCAGTTCTTC
TRBD2 TRBJ2-5 TRBV20-1 few CSARSGRYQETQYF TGCAGTGCTCGTAGCGGGAGGTACCAAGAGACCCAGTACTTC
. TRBJ2-4 TRBV11-2 many CASTGQRRIQYF TGTGCCAGCACGGGTCAACGTCGCATTCAGTACTTC
. TRBJ1-1 TRBV20-1 many CSAPDGGSLNTEAFF TGCAGTGCTCCCGACGGCGGCAGCTTGAACACTGAAGCTTTCTTT
TRBD1 TRBJ2-1 TRBV12-3/TRBV12-4 . CASSIGQGGRYQQFF TGTGCCAGCAGTATCGGACAGGGGGGCCGGTATCAGCAGTTCTTC
TRBD1 TRBJ1-1 TRBV11-2 few CASSFSGTGTMNTEAFF TGTGCCAGCAGCTTCTCCGGGACAGGGACCATGAACACTGAAGCTTTCTTT
. TRBJ2-2 TRBV7-6 few CASSLGVIPNTGELFF TGTGCCAGCAGCTTAGGAGTGATACCGAACACCGGGGAGCTGTTTTTT
TRBD1 TRBJ2-5 TRBV15 many CATSRETPGQGGETQYF TGTGCCACCAGCAGAGAGACCCCGGGACAGGGTGGGGAGACCCAGTACTTC
. TRBJ2-3 TRBV27 many CASSRDSRADTQYF TGTGCCAGCAGTCGGGACTCTAGGGCAGATACGCAGTATTTT
TRBD1 TRBJ2-7 TRBV6-1 few CASSEGDRYEQYF TGTGCCAGCAGTGAAGGGGACAGGTACGAGCAGTACTTC
TRBD2 TRBJ2-1 TRBV24-1 . CATSDPGLAEINYNEQFF TGTGCCACCAGTGATCCGGGACTAGCGGAGATCAATTACAATGAGCAGTTCTTC
. TRBJ2-7 TRBV20-1 . CSALTDSLTFTYEQYF TGCAGTGCCTTAACGGACAGCCTGACCTTCACCTACGAGCAGTACTTC
. TRBJ1-6 TRBV2 . CASSNDRTHNSPLHF TGTGCCAGCAGTAATGACAGGACCCATAATTCACCCCTCCACTTT
TRBD1 TRBJ2-2 TRBV7-3 many CASSLGTGNTGELFF TGTGCCAGCAGCCTAGGGACAGGCAACACCGGGGAGCTGTTTTTT
. TRBJ2-3 TRBV5-5 few CASSLEVRGGTDTQYF TGTGCCAGCAGCTTGGAGGTGCGAGGGGGCACAGATACGCAGTATTTT
TRBD1 TRBJ2-3 TRBV12-3/TRBV12-4 many CASSPRGRESTDTQYF TGTGCCAGCAGCCCCAGGGGGCGAGAAAGCACAGATACGCAGTATTTT
TRBD1 TRBJ1-5 TRBV2 few CASKRDSSPNQPQHF TGTGCCAGCAAGCGGGACAGCAGCCCCAATCAGCCCCAGCATTTT
. TRBJ2-7 TRBV4-3 . CASSQEHTRGTYEQYF TGCGCCAGCAGCCAAGAGCATACTAGAGGGACCTACGAGCAGTACTTC
. TRBJ2-5 TRBV20-1 . CSARDLAGGQGTQYF TGCAGTGCTAGAGATCTTGCGGGGGGACAGGGGACCCAGTACTTC
TRBD2 TRBJ2-7 TRBV4-2 . CASSQDSPGLATTYEQYF TGTGCCAGCAGCCAAGATAGTCCGGGACTAGCGACCACCTACGAGCAGTACTTC
. TRBJ2-5 TRBV20-1 few CSARGTRETQYF TGCAGTGCTAGAGGCACTCGAGAGACCCAGTACTTC
TRBD1 TRBJ1-1 TRBV6-5 . CASSYQHRGMNTEAFF TGTGCCAGCAGTTACCAGCACAGGGGGATGAACACTGAAGCTTTCTTT
. TRBJ2-3 TRBV4-3 many CASSQGLGFTDTQYF TGCGCCAGCAGCCAAGGGCTGGGGTTCACAGATACGCAGTATTTT
TRBD2 TRBJ2-5 TRBV27 few CASSQVGTIETQYF TGTGCCAGCAGTCAAGTTGGGACTATAGAGACCCAGTACTTC
. TRBJ1-4 TRBV29-1 many CSVGGGVNEKLFF TGCAGCGTTGGTGGTGGGGTAAATGAAAAACTGTTTTTT
. TRBJ2-1 TRBV4-3 . CASSQDRGGTVWNEQFF TGCGCCAGCAGCCAAGATCGCGGAGGGACAGTCTGGAATGAGCAGTTCTTC
TRBD2 TRBJ2-1 TRBV10-3 . CAISDPGLAVYNEQFF TGTGCCATCAGTGACCCCGGACTAGCGGTATACAATGAGCAGTTCTTC